The rows below give T cell receptor beta chains drawn from one sample of a study of regulatory T cells. The protocol was immunoSEQ multiplex PCR, while the TCRdb copy is restricted to in-frame clones and leaves out a portion. The sample comprises around 15,000 clones, roughly 90% of which are singletons, and 30% to 40% rests with the top ten. The specimen sequenced was CD8+ T cells sorted from blood. These receptors came from a person under 35 with CD3G deficiency. Both conserved end residues are part of each CDR3. A D gene is named only where the DNA matches it firmly. Size is omitted from some rows. Given values are once, few, many or a class for expanded clones.

cdr3_aa cdr3_nt j_call v_call cdr3_length clone_size d_call
CASSLTSGRGDTQYF TGTGCCAGCAGCTTAACTAGCGGGAGGGGAGATACGCAGTATTTT TRBJ2-3 TRBV7-8 15 - TRBD2
CSAKQGEPQNIQYF TGCAGCGCTAAACAGGGTGAGCCCCAAAACATTCAGTACTTC TRBJ2-4 TRBV29-1 14 once -
CASSLVPPNEQFF TGTGCCAGCAGCTTGGTTCCCCCAAATGAGCAGTTCTTC TRBJ2-1 TRBV5-6 13 - -
CASSFRGLAGRPVNEQFF TGTGCCAGCAGCTTTAGGGGACTAGCGGGGCGGCCCGTCAATGAGCAGTTCTTC TRBJ2-1 TRBV7-2 18 few TRBD2
CASSLVQENTEAFF TGTGCCAGCAGCTTGGTGCAGGAGAACACTGAAGCTTTCTTT TRBJ1-1 TRBV5-8 14 - -
CASSLGTFSPLHF TGTGCCAGCAGCTTAGGCACATTTTCACCCCTCCACTTT TRBJ1-6 TRBV11-3 13 - -
CASSPGRTYQETQYF TGCGCCAGCAGCCCGGGACGGACTTACCAAGAGACCCAGTACTTC TRBJ2-5 TRBV4-3 15 - -
CASSQGRGLYGYTF TGCGCCAGCAGCCAGGGCAGGGGGCTTTATGGCTACACCTTC TRBJ1-2 TRBV4-3 14 - TRBD1
CASSLTSAYEQYF TGTGCCAGCAGCCTAACCTCGGCGTACGAGCAGTACTTC TRBJ2-7 TRBV7-2 13 - -
CASTLGPRAETQYF TGTGCCAGCACCCTTGGGCCACGGGCAGAGACCCAGTACTTC TRBJ2-5 TRBV18 14 - -
CASSYAGGNEKLFF TGTGCCAGCAGCTACGCGGGGGGTAATGAAAAACTGTTTTTT TRBJ1-4 TRBV13 14 - -
CASSIPGGPNEQFF TGTGCCAGTAGTATCCCGGGGGGGCCCAATGAGCAGTTCTTC TRBJ2-1 TRBV19 14 - TRBD2
CASSSAGGPHNEQFF TGCGCCAGCAGCTCGGCGGGAGGGCCACACAATGAGCAGTTCTTC TRBJ2-1 TRBV5-1 15 - TRBD2
CASSLSPFGRMNTEAFF TGTGCCAGCAGCTTAAGCCCTTTTGGACGGATGAACACTGAAGCTTTCTTT TRBJ1-1 TRBV7-9 17 - -
CASSFTGGQYNEQFF TGTGCCAGCAGCTTTACAGGGGGCCAGTACAATGAGCAGTTCTTC TRBJ2-1 TRBV7-9 15 once TRBD1
CASSSPRGQNTDTQYF TGTGCCAGCAGTTCTCCAAGGGGACAGAACACAGATACGCAGTATTTT TRBJ2-3 TRBV28 16 - TRBD1